The 13 T cell receptor beta chains in this list originate from one sample, sequenced in a study of blood T cell repertoires in COVID-19. Using immunoSEQ multiplex PCR, the repertoire was profiled, and TCRdb retains in-frame clones only, with some absent. The repertoire holds some 120,000 clones, with approximately 86% as singletons. Material: peripheral blood. These receptors were collected from a man aged 35 to 55 with acute or convalescent COVID-19.

The chain has TRBV6-1 and TRBJ2-7, with 8 nucleotides matching TRBD1. Germline CDR1 reads MNHNS; CDR2 reads SASEGT. J gave up 5 bases and V 1 base, and 7 bases lay outside the gene matches. The CDR3 sequence is 15 residues long. The CDR3 DNA follows: TGTGCCAGCAGTGAAGGGACAGGGAGTGTCCACGAGCAGTACTTC. Translated: CASSEGTGSVHEQYF.

This clone was seen a handful of times. The chain has TRBV6-5 and TRBJ1-5; TRBD1 matches at 7 bases. J was trimmed by 4 bases and V by 6 bases; bases with no gene match: 9. The CDR3 sequence is 15 residues long. Germline V gene data show CDR1 as MNHEY and CDR2 as SVGAGI. The CDR3 bases are TGTGCCAGCAGCCCGGTGGGACAGAATAATCAGCCCCAGCATTTT. Amino acids: CASSPVGQNNQPQHF.

This clone was found a few times. This sequence joins TRBV18 and TRBJ2-3; D is unclear. The CDR3 runs to 15 residues. Trimming left V 2 bases short and J 3 bases short, with 12 bases between. The germline gives CDR1 KGHSH, CDR2 LQKENI. CDR3 amino acids: CASSPYLQVTDTQYF. The CDR3 DNA is TGTGCCAGCTCACCATATTTGCAGGTAACAGATACGCAGTATTTT.

The V and J genes are TRBV27 and TRBJ1-4; TRBD1 is a possible D gene (5 bases). The CDR3 is made up of 15 amino acids. Germline loops: CDR1 MNHEY, CDR2 SMNVEV (reference sequence). Trimming took 5 bases from V and 6 from J, leaving 16 bases between them. CDR3 sequence: CASSDLGTLDEKLFF. CDR3 nucleotides: TGTGCCAGCAGTGACCTCGGGACTCTTGATGAAAAACTGTTTTTT.

This chain links TRBV6-1 with TRBJ2-7; 13 bases align to TRBD2. Trimming removed 4 bases from V and 1 base from J; junction bases left unmatched: 13. CDR1 is MNHNS and CDR2 is SASEGT in the germline V gene. This CDR3 region has 19 residues. CDR3 DNA: TGTGCCAGCAGTGGCGCACTAGCGGGAGGGCCCTTGGTATCCTACGAGCAGTACTTC. Residues: CASSGALAGGPLVSYEQYF.

This chain joins TRBV14 and TRBJ2-1; 8 bases align to TRBD2. With 5 bases clipped from V and 10 bases from J, the junction kept 16 bases outside the gene matches. The CDR3 is made up of 16 amino acids. Germline CDR1 is SGHDN and CDR2 is FVKESK. DNA for the CDR3: TGTGCCAGCAGCAAACAGCAAGCGGGAGTGGTGGAGGAGCAGTTCTTC. Translating it yields CASSKQQAGVVEEQFF.

The rearrangement uses TRBV20-1 and TRBJ1-6, with 7 bases fitting TRBD1. The CDR3 sequence is 15 residues long. With V trimmed by 3 bases and J by 7 bases, 9 bases remained unmatched. CDR1 and CDR2 from the germline V gene are DFQATT and SNEGSKA (reference sequence). CDR3 sequence (DNA): TGCAGTGCTAGTACCGCGGACAGGCAAAATTCACCCCTCCACTTT. Amino acids: CSASTADRQNSPLHF.

This clone came up once. This chain joins TRBV7-8 and TRBJ1-1; D remains ambiguous. The CDR3 sequence is 15 residues long. In germline, CDR1 is SGHVS, CDR2 FQNEAQ. The V and J ends lost 5 bases and 8 bases respectively, with 21 bases between them. In DNA, the CDR3 is TGTGCCAGCAGCCCTCTTGGCCTTCGGGTGTGGGAAGCTTTCTTT. It codes for CASSPLGLRVWEAFF.

The rearrangement links TRBV5-1 to TRBJ2-1, with D possibly being TRBD1 (6 bases). Germline assignment: CDR1 SGHRS and CDR2 YFSETQ. V lost 4 bases, J lost 7 bases, and 9 bases lay in between. This CDR3 comprises 12 residues. In nucleotides, the CDR3 is TGCGCCAGCAGCCGTCAGGGGAATGAGCAGTTCTTC. Protein: CASSRQGNEQFF. The full variable domain, rest sourced from reference TRBV5-1 and TRBJ2-1, is KAGVTQTPRYLIKTRGQQVTLSCSPISGHRSVSWYQQTPGQGLQFLFEYFSETQRNKGNFPGRFSGRQFSNSRSEMNVSTLELGDSALYLCASSRQGNEQFFGPGTRLTVL.

The genes are TRBV11-2 and TRBJ2-7; TRBD1 agrees at 7 bases. Trimming cost V 4 bases and J 3 bases; bases outside gene matches: 6. The CDR3 extends over 14 amino acids. Germline CDR1 SGHAT, CDR2 FQNNGV. The CDR3 DNA is TGTGCCAGCAGCTCCGGGACAGCAAACTACGAGCAGTACTTC. It yields the protein CASSSGTANYEQYF.

The chain's CDR3 is CASSYYDRGYGYTF. CDR3 sequence (DNA): TGTGCCAGCAGTTACTACGACAGGGGGTATGGCTACACCTTC. J is TRBJ1-2 and V is TRBV6-5, with 9 positions matching TRBD1. Germline-derived CDR1 and CDR2 are MNHEY and SVGAGI. This CDR3 is built from 14 residues. V gave up 1 base and J gave up 5 bases; unmatched junction bases: 2.

The rearrangement uses TRBV5-1 and TRBJ2-2; D might be TRBD1 (5 bases). The CDR3 consists of 15 residues. The V gene's germline CDR1 is SGHRS and CDR2 YFSETQ. Deletions cut 0 bases from V and 4 bases from J, with 10 bases between. CDR3 bases: TGCGCCAGCAGCTTGGTACAGGCGAGCACCGGGGAGCTGTTTTTT. Its protein is CASSLVQASTGELFF.

V usage is TRBV15 and J usage is TRBJ1-6, with D possibly TRBD1 on 5 matching bases. The CDR3 totals 15 residues. V lost 0 bases to trimming and J lost 10 bases, with 13 bases between them. CDR1 is LNHNV and CDR2 is YYDKDF in the germline V gene (reference sequence). CDR3 in amino acids: CATSRDQGGSSPLHF. The CDR3 coding sequence is TGTGCCACCAGCAGAGACCAGGGCGGGAGCTCACCCCTCCACTTT. Complete variable domain (other parts from reference TRBV15 and TRBJ1-6): DAMVIQNPRYQVTQFGKPVTLSCSQTLNHNVMYWYQQKSSQAPKLLFHYYDKDFNNEADTPDNFQSRRPNTSFCFLDIRSPGLGDTAMYLCATSRDQGGSSPLHFGNGTRLTVT.